This is a list of T cell receptor beta chains from one sample in a study of blood T cell repertoires in COVID-19. Clones were sequenced by immunoSEQ multiplex PCR, and TCRdb holds only the in-frame ones, with some missing. The table lists 95,000 to 100,000 clones, about 85% of them singletons. The sequenced material came from peripheral blood. Every receptor here comes from a woman aged 70-85 years with active or convalescent COVID-19. The CDR3 runs from the conserved cysteine through the conserved F or W. D genes are given only for firm matches. Size is stated for part of the rows, as once, few or many counts, or as a class when the clone is expanded.

TRBV6-2/TRBV6-3	TRBJ1-3	-	-	TGTGCCAGCAGCTCTCCGGGACACTCGGGAAACACCATATATTTT	CASSSPGHSGNTIYF
TRBV19	TRBJ2-3	-	TRBD2	TGTGCCAGTAGTGTAGCGGGAGGTAGCACAGATACGCAGTATTTT	CASSVAGGSTDTQYF
TRBV15	TRBJ2-7	-	TRBD1	TGTGCCACCAGCAGAGATAGGACAGGGTCGGACGAGCAGTACTTC	CATSRDRTGSDEQYF
TRBV2	TRBJ2-1	-	TRBD2	TGTGCCAGCAGTGAAGACGGCGGGAGGTTCCCCCAGTTCTTC	CASSEDGGRFPQFF
TRBV6-5	TRBJ1-5	-	TRBD1	TGTGCCAGCAGTCCAGACAGGGTAGGTCAGCCCCAGCATTTT	CASSPDRVGQPQHF
TRBV27	TRBJ2-3	once	TRBD2	TGTGCCAGCAGTTTAACCCCGACTTTAGCGGGGACGAGCACAGATACGCAGTATTTT	CASSLTPTLAGTSTDTQYF
TRBV11-2	TRBJ2-1	-	-	TGTGCCAGCAGCGTTGGACAAGGGTCCCTTTCCTACAATGAGCAGTTCTTC	CASSVGQGSLSYNEQFF
TRBV6-2/TRBV6-3	TRBJ2-7	-	-	TGTGCCAGCAGTTACCGGTCATACAGTCCGGAGGGGGAGCAGTACTTC	CASSYRSYSPEGEQYF
TRBV3-1/TRBV3-2	TRBJ2-3	-	TRBD2	TGTGCCAGCAGCCAAGGCGGGAGAGGGGCAGATACGCAGTATTTT	CASSQGGRGADTQYF
TRBV2	TRBJ1-5	-	-	TGTGCCAGCAGTGTTTCGGGGAACAATCAGCCCCAGCATTTT	CASSVSGNNQPQHF
TRBV6-5	TRBJ1-3	-	-	TGTGCCAGCAGGGTAACAGGTTTCTCTGGAAACACCATATATTTT	CASRVTGFSGNTIYF
TRBV5-1	TRBJ1-3	few	-	TGCGCCAGCAGCTTGGAGGGGGGGAACACCATATATTTT	CASSLEGGNTIYF
TRBV18	TRBJ2-2	-	TRBD1	TGTGCCAGCTCACCGGACAGGGTACGGGCTGGCGGGGAGCTGTTTTTT	CASSPDRVRAGGELFF
TRBV7-9	TRBJ2-1	-	TRBD2	TGTGCCAGCAGCTTAGGGGCTAGCGGGAGATACAATGAGCAGTTCTTC	CASSLGASGRYNEQFF
TRBV6-5	TRBJ2-2	-	TRBD1	TGTGCCAGCACCCAACAGGGGGCCTGGACCGGGGAGCTGTTTTTT	CASTQQGAWTGELFF
TRBV6-5	TRBJ2-7	-	TRBD2	TGTGCCAGCAGTTACCCACTAGCGGGGGACTCCTACGAGCAGTACTTC	CASSYPLAGDSYEQYF
TRBV7-2	TRBJ2-2	-	TRBD2	TGTGCCAGCAGCTCCCGGACTAGCGGGAGAGCCGGGGAGCTGTTTTTT	CASSSRTSGRAGELFF
TRBV7-3	TRBJ2-3	-	TRBD2	TGTGCCAGCAGCGTTGACGGGGGGGCCGGAGATACGCAGTATTTT	CASSVDGGAGDTQYF